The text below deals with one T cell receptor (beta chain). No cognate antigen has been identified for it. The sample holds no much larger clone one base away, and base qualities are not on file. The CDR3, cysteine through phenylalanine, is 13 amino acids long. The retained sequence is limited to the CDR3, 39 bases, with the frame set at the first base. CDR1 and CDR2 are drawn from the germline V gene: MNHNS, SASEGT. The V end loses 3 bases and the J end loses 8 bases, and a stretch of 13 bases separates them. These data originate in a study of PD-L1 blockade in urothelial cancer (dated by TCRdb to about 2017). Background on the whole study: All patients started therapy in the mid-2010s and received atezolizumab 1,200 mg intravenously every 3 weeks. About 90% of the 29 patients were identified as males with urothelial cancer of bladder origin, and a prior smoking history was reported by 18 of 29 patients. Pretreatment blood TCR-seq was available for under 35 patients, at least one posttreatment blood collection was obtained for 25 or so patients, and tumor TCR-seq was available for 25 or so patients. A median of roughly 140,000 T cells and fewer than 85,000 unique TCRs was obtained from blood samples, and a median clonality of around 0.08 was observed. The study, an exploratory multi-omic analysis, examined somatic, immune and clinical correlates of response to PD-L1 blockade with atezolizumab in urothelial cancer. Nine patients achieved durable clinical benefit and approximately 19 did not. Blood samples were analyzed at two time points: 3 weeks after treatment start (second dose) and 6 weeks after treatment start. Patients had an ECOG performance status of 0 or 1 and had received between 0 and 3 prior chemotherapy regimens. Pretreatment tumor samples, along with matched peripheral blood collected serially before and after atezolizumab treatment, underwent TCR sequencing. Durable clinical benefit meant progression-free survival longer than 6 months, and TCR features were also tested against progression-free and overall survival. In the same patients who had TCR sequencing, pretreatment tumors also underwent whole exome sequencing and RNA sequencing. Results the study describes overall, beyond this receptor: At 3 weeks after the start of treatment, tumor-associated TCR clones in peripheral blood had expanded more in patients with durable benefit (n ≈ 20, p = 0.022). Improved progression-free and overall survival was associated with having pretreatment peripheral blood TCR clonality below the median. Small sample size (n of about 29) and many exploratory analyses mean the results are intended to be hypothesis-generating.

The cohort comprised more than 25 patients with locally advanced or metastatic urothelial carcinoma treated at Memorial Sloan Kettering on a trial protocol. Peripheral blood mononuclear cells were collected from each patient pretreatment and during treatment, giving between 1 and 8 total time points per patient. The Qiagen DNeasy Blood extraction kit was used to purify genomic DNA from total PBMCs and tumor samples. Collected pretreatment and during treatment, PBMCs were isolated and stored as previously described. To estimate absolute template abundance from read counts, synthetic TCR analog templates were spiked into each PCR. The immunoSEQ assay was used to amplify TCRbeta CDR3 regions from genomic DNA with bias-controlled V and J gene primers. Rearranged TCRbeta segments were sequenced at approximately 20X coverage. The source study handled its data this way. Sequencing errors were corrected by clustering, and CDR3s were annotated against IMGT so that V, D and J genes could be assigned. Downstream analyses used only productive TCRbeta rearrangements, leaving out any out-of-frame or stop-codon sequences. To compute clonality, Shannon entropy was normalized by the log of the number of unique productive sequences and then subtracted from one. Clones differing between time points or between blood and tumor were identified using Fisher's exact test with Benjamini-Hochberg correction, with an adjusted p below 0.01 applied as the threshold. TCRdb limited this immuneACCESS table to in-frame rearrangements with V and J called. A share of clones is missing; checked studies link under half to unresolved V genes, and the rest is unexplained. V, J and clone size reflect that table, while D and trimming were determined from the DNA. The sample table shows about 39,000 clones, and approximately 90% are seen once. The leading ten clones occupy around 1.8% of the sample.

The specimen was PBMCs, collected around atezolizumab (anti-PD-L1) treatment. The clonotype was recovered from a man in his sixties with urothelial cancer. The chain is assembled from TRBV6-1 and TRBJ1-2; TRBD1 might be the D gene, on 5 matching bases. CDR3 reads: CASSERQFYGYTF. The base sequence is TGTGCCAGCAGTGAGAGACAGTTCTACGGCTACACCTTC.